This paragraph covers one T cell receptor beta chain sequence. Its cognate antigen is unknown. The table came from immunoSEQ multiplex PCR; TCRdb's copy has only in-frame clones and leaves some out. The data show 75,000 to 80,000 clones, roughly 91% seen once. Trimming left V 3 bases short and J 5 bases short, with 9 bases between. CDR3 size: 14 residues. The germline V gene has CDR1 SGHDT and CDR2 YYEEEE. The data belong to a study of T cells in localized non-small cell lung cancer. The study's findings and limits: Elevated circulating T cell density in blood was associated with longer overall survival.

The V and J genes are TRBV5-6 and TRBJ1-6; D might be TRBD1 (5 bases). Specimen: peripheral blood, collected before any cancer treatment. This receptor was identified in a woman aged 35-75 years with stage I squamous cell lung carcinoma. The DNA of the CDR3 is TGTGCCAGCAGCTCGGACACGGATAATTCACCCCTCCACTTT. Protein product: CASSSDTDNSPLHF.